A single sample gave rise to the 32 T cell receptor beta chains below, sequenced in a study of human T cells and chemical hapten exposure listed by TCRdb under 2021. The library was prepared using RACE. Sequencing relied on a NextSeq 500. The public reads were quality trimmed at Q25 with fastp and then assembled into clones with MiXCR by TCRdb, keeping productive beta chains. Entries that share a CDR3 protein sequence are merged under the most common genes and DNA. The sample table contains roughly 180,000 distinct CDR3 sequences; only one count was recorded for more than 20% of them. Under 7.5% of the sample belongs to the ten largest clones. The time point label for this specimen denotes: patch test 1, 2 weeks after DPC sensitization. The treatment or condition label here, explained by the study, means: therapeutic diphenylcyclopropenone sensitization with weekly scalp DPC. Material: whole blood, obtained in connection with sensitization to the hapten diphenylcyclopropenone (DPC). These receptors all stem from a woman aged 45-65 years with alopecia areata. Some clones in this sample may be carry-over from other donors' samples.

The genes are TRBV12-3 or TRBV12-4 and TRBJ1-2; TRBD1 matches 7 bases. The CDR3 is 13 amino acids. The V segment lost 6 bases and the J segment 8 bases; nucleotides outside the gene matches: 9. CDR3 in DNA: TGTGCCAGCAGATCCCCAGGGGGGCTCGGCTACACCTTC. This translates into CASRSPGGLGYTF.

The chain employs TRBV12-3 or TRBV12-4 and TRBJ2-5, with D uncertain. CDR3 length: 12 amino acids. Trimming removed 6 bases at V and 5 bases at J, with 10 bases between. This CDR3 reads CASSLYGETQYF. CDR3 DNA sequence: TGTGCCAGCAGCCTTTATGGGGAGACCCAGTACTTC.

The DNA for the CDR3 is TGTGCCAGCACCCCGGGACTAGCGGATATCTGGACCCAGTACTTC. As protein: CASTPGLADIWTQYF. The chain employs TRBV6-2 or TRBV6-3 and TRBJ2-5, with 11 bases aligning to TRBD2. V trimming: 7 bases; J trimming: 7 bases; junction bases outside the gene matches: 11. CDR3 length: 15 amino acids. Germline V gives CDR1 MNHEY, CDR2 SVGEGT.

Here the CDR3 reads CSVEGGASRYEQYF. In nucleotides, the CDR3 is TGCAGTGTCGAGGGGGGCGCTAGCCGCTACGAGCAGTACTTC. The chain employs TRBV20-1 and TRBJ2-7; the D call may be TRBD1 or TRBD2 (6 bases each). CDR3 length: 14 amino acids. The germline V and J ends were trimmed by 7 bases and 3 bases, with 19 bases remaining between them. Germline CDR1 DFQATT, CDR2 SNEGSKA (reference sequence).

V gene TRBV20-1 combines with J gene TRBJ2-7, with 8 bases identical to TRBD1. Germline lookup yields CDR1 DFQATT and CDR2 SNEGSKA (reference sequence). The ends lost 2 bases at V and 1 base at J; junction bases unmatched: 7. The CDR3 sequence is 15 residues long. CDR3 nucleotide sequence: TGCAGTGCTAGACAAGGACAGGGAGGTTCCTACGAGCAGTACTTC. Amino acids: CSARQGQGGSYEQYF.

The V and J genes are TRBV10-3 and TRBJ1-3, with D uncertain. V lost 4 bases and J lost 0, with 10 bases in between. Germline values: CDR1 ENHRY, CDR2 SYGVKD. CDR3 size: 15 residues. The chain's CDR3 is CAISASQDSGNTIYF. CDR3 coding DNA: TGTGCCATCAGTGCTAGCCAGGACTCTGGAAACACCATATATTTT.

In this sample, this clonotype turned up once. The genes are TRBV20-1 and TRBJ2-3; D is undetermined. Germline CDR1 and CDR2: DFQATT and SNEGSKA (reference sequence). The V gene lost 4 bases and the J gene lost 2 bases, with 10 bases spanning the gap. The CDR3 extends over 13 amino acids. The CDR3 DNA is TGCAGTGCTACTCCCACTCACACAGATACGCAGTATTTT. Translation: CSATPTHTDTQYF.

The chain carries TRBV5-5 and TRBJ1-5; tentative D call: TRBD1 (5 bases). This CDR3 is 14 amino acids long. Germline lookup yields CDR1 SGHKS and CDR2 YYEKEE (reference sequence). V was shortened by 4 bases and J by 6 bases, with 14 bases between the two germline ends. DNA for the CDR3: TGTGCCAGCAGCGTTGAGGGGTTTATTCAGCCCCAGCATTTT. Translated, it gives CASSVEGFIQPQHF.

The CDR3 loop reads CASSQQWGTEAFF. CDR3 in DNA: TGTGCCAGCAGCCAACAATGGGGCACTGAAGCTTTCTTT. V usage is TRBV7-3 and J usage is TRBJ1-1, with no clear D. CDR1 is SGHTA and CDR2 is FQGTGA in the germline V gene. Trimming stripped 5 bases from V and 4 bases from J, with 11 bases between. The CDR3 sequence is 13 residues long.

This clonotype was observed a few times. The V call is TRBV30, the J call TRBJ2-2, with D perhaps being TRBD1 or TRBD2 (6 bases each). Germline assignment: CDR1 GTSNPN and CDR2 SVGIG (reference sequence). The CDR3 is made up of 14 amino acids. Trimming took off 3 bases at V and 1 base at J, with 9 bases between the two ends. CDR3 in amino acids: CAWSGGQNTGELFF. The CDR3, as DNA: TGTGCCTGGAGCGGGGGACAGAACACCGGGGAGCTGTTTTTT.

The sample holds a few counts of this clonotype. This rearrangement joins TRBV20-1 to TRBJ2-1, with 8 bases identical to TRBD2. Germline assignment: CDR1 DFQATT and CDR2 SNEGSKA (reference sequence). V was pared by 5 bases and J by 8 bases, with 8 bases of the junction left unmatched. The CDR3 loop spans 13 amino acids. The CDR3, as DNA: TGCAGTGCTTTGGGACTAGTTTTCCATGAGCAGTTCTTC. Translated: CSALGLVFHEQFF.

This clonotype was counted only a few times. The chain joins TRBV7-9 to TRBJ1-2; 7 nucleotides line up with TRBD1. This CDR3 spans 15 amino acids. The ends lost 2 bases at V and 2 bases at J; junction bases unmatched: 5. Germline loops: CDR1 SEHNR, CDR2 FQNEAQ (reference sequence). The CDR3 region is CASSLLSRGNYGYTF. CDR3 sequence (DNA): TGTGCCAGCAGCTTACTGTCCAGGGGGAACTATGGCTACACCTTC.

Only one count was recorded for this clonotype. This chain links TRBV20-1 with TRBJ2-3; no firm D call. V lost 3 bases and J lost 4, with 11 bases in between. The CDR3 consists of 13 residues. From germline, CDR1 is DFQATT and CDR2 SNEGSKA (reference sequence). CDR3: CSARDSRSDTQYF. CDR3 bases: TGCAGTGCTAGGGATAGCAGATCAGATACGCAGTATTTT.

This sequence joins TRBV27 and TRBJ2-2; D might be TRBD2 (7 bases). Germline CDR1 reads MNHEY; CDR2 reads SMNVEV (reference sequence). The V gene lost 3 bases and the J gene lost 3 bases, with 11 bases spanning the gap. The CDR3 sequence is 15 residues long. The CDR3 loop is CASSFGGLDTGELFF. DNA of the CDR3: TGTGCCAGCAGTTTCGGGGGGCTGGACACCGGGGAGCTGTTTTTT.

V and J are TRBV6-5 and TRBJ2-1; possible D gene TRBD2, 6 bases. Trimming left V 6 bases short and J 2 bases short, with 11 bases between. Germline CDR1 MNHEY, CDR2 SVGAGI. This CDR3 region has 14 residues. The CDR3 here is CASSRRDPYNEQFF. CDR3 nucleotide sequence: TGTGCCAGCAGCAGGAGGGACCCCTACAATGAGCAGTTCTTC.

This chain connects TRBV27 to TRBJ2-7; TRBD2 matches at 8 bases. The ends lost 4 bases at V and 1 base at J; junction bases unmatched: 9. This CDR3 spans 16 amino acids. From germline, CDR1 is MNHEY and CDR2 SMNVEV (reference sequence). The CDR3 region is CASSSARTSGSYEQYF. DNA of the CDR3: TGTGCCAGCAGTTCCGCCCGAACTAGCGGTTCCTACGAGCAGTACTTC.

V and J are TRBV24-1 and TRBJ2-2; 8 nucleotides align to TRBD2. Germline-derived CDR1 and CDR2 are KGHDR and SFDVKD. V lost 2 bases and J lost 5; bases outside the gene matches: 6. The CDR3 loop spans 16 amino acids. The CDR3 region is CATSDSSGSGTGELFF. The CDR3 nucleotides are TGTGCCACCAGTGATTCGAGCGGGAGCGGTACCGGGGAGCTGTTTTTT.

V and J are TRBV3-1 and TRBJ1-2; TRBD1 aligns across 8 bases. Germline V gene data show CDR1 as LGHDT and CDR2 as YNNKEL (reference sequence). The CDR3 extends over 14 amino acids. V was clipped by 0 bases and J by 4 bases; unmatched bases: 1. The CDR3 sequence: CASSQEDRAYGYTF. The CDR3 nucleotides read TGTGCCAGCAGCCAAGAGGACAGGGCCTATGGCTACACCTTC.

J is TRBJ2-3 and V is TRBV24-1; D unclear. Trimming stripped 3 bases from V and 0 bases from J, with 12 bases between. This CDR3 has 16 residues. Per the germline V gene, CDR1 is KGHDR and CDR2 is SFDVKD. For the CDR3, the DNA is TGTGCCACCAGTGATCGGGCAAGTCCTAGCACAGATACGCAGTATTTT. Its translation is CATSDRASPSTDTQYF.

The chain has TRBV11-2 and TRBJ2-1; maybe TRBD2 (6 bases). The CDR3 is 16 residues long. V lost 5 bases and J 7 bases, leaving 21 bases between the germline ends. Germline V gene data show CDR1 as SGHAT and CDR2 as FQNNGV. The CDR3 loop reads CASSTRQGGKGNEQFF. The CDR3 DNA follows: TGTGCCAGCAGCACCCGGCAGGGCGGGAAAGGGAATGAGCAGTTCTTC.

This chain connects TRBV7-2 to TRBJ2-1, with a possible D match to TRBD2 (5 bases). Germline CDR1 reads SGHTA; CDR2 reads FQGNSA. This CDR3 spans 16 amino acids. The ends were cut back, 4 bases at V and 2 bases at J, with 15 bases in the middle. The CDR3 spells CASSSLAGNPYNEQFF. The CDR3 DNA reads as TGTGCCAGCAGCTCCTTGGCCGGGAACCCCTACAATGAGCAGTTCTTC. Full variable domain (missing parts from reference TRBV7-2 and TRBJ2-1): GAGVSQSPSNKVTEKGKDVELRCDPISGHTALYWYRQSLGQGLEFLIYFQGNSAPDKSGLPSDRFSAERTGGSVSTLTIQRTQQEDSAVYLCASSSLAGNPYNEQFFGPGTRLTVL.

This clonotype was counted only a few times. This sequence joins TRBV5-1 and TRBJ2-1; TRBD1 is a possible D gene (7 bases). V gave up 0 bases and J gave up 12 bases, with 22 bases separating them. Germline values: CDR1 SGHRS, CDR2 YFSETQ. The CDR3 has 16 residues. CDR3 DNA: TGCGCCAGCAGCTTGGCGGGGGACAGATCTGGAGGTGGGCAGTTCTTC. This sequence encodes CASSLAGDRSGGGQFF. The complete variable domain, with remaining parts taken from reference TRBV5-1 and TRBJ2-1, reads KAGVTQTPRYLIKTRGQQVTLSCSPISGHRSVSWYQQTPGQGLQFLFEYFSETQRNKGNFPGRFSGRQFSNSRSEMNVSTLELGDSALYLCASSLAGDRSGGGQFFGPGTRLTVL.

V gene TRBV28 combines with J gene TRBJ1-2; weak D call: TRBD1 (5 bases). Germline V gene sequence: CDR1 MDHEN, CDR2 SYDVKM. The CDR3 totals 17 residues. Trimming removed 5 bases from V and 4 bases from J, with 23 bases in between. The CDR3: CASSPPQYRRGVYGYTF. CDR3 sequence (DNA): TGTGCCAGCAGTCCGCCCCAATACCGGAGGGGTGTCTATGGCTACACCTTC.

The chain links TRBV2 to TRBJ1-2; no clear D gene. Germline values: CDR1 SNHLY, CDR2 FYNNEI. The CDR3 loop spans 13 amino acids. Trimming stripped 2 bases from V and 0 bases from J, with 4 bases between. CDR3 loop: CASSERANYGYTF. The CDR3 DNA sequence: TGTGCCAGCAGTGAAAGAGCTAACTATGGCTACACCTTC.

This clonotype was counted only a few times. The rearrangement uses TRBV5-1 and TRBJ2-7; TRBD1 agrees at 7 bases. Germline loops: CDR1 SGHRS, CDR2 YFSETQ. V lost 7 bases and J lost 2; bases outside the gene matches: 12. CDR3 size: 15 residues. The CDR3 region is CASRPPQGQPYEQYF. The CDR3 coding sequence is TGCGCCAGCCGCCCCCCACAGGGACAGCCCTACGAGCAGTACTTC.

The chain employs TRBV27 and TRBJ2-5; D is possibly TRBD1 or TRBD2 (5 bases each). V shed 2 bases and J shed 2 bases, with 9 bases lying between them. Germline CDR1 and CDR2: MNHEY and SMNVEV (reference sequence). The CDR3 consists of 14 residues. CDR3 nucleotide sequence: TGTGCCAGCAGTTTAAATTGGGGGCAAGAGACCCAGTACTTC. Its translation: CASSLNWGQETQYF.

Only a few counts were recorded for this clonotype. The chain joins TRBV28 to TRBJ2-2, with 10 nucleotides matching TRBD1. CDR1 MDHEN and CDR2 SYDVKM come from the germline V gene. There are 16 residues in the CDR3. Trimming at V came to 2 bases and at J to 5 bases, leaving 5 bases not matched to a gene. For the CDR3, the DNA is TGTGCCAGCAGTTTACCTGGGACAGGGGTAACCGGGGAGCTGTTTTTT. Encoded protein: CASSLPGTGVTGELFF. Full variable domain (rest looked up from reference TRBV28 and TRBJ2-2): DVKVTQSSRYLVKRTGEKVFLECVQDMDHENMFWYRQDPGLGLRLIYFSYDVKMKEKGDIPEGYSVSREKKERFSLILESASTNQTSMYLCASSLPGTGVTGELFFGEGSRLTVL.

In its sample, this clonotype was seen a few times. V is TRBV5-1 and J is TRBJ2-5, with 9 bases that match TRBD2. Looked up from germline, CDR1 is SGHRS and CDR2 is YFSETQ. V trimming: 3 bases; J trimming: 2 bases; junction bases outside the gene matches: 8. This CDR3 spans 16 amino acids. Written as DNA, the CDR3 is TGCGCCAGCAGCTGGAGACTAGCGGAGGCGCAAGAGACCCAGTACTTC. This encodes CASSWRLAEAQETQYF.

This clonotype was counted between two and nine times. The chain employs TRBV10-3 and TRBJ2-7, with 10 bases lining up with TRBD2. Germline V gene lookup returns CDR1 ENHRY and CDR2 SYGVKD. CDR3 size: 14 residues. V shed 6 bases, J shed 5 bases, and the junction held 7 bases outside the gene matches. CDR3 in DNA: TGTGCCATCAGGGACGTAGCGGGAGGCCACGAGCAGTACTTC. It translates to CAIRDVAGGHEQYF.

This sequence joins TRBV11-2 and TRBJ2-7, with D perhaps matching TRBD1 (5 bases). Germline V CDR1 and CDR2: SGHAT, FQNNGV. The CDR3 is 16 amino acids. V lost 4 bases and J 3 bases, leaving 19 bases between the germline ends. Here the CDR3 reads CASSSATGVIFYEQYF. Here the CDR3 DNA reads TGTGCCAGCAGCTCCGCCACAGGAGTTATCTTCTACGAGCAGTACTTC.

This rearrangement joins TRBV12-2 to TRBJ2-1; TRBD2 is taken as the D call from the table, unchecked against the DNA. TRBV12-2 corresponds to a pseudogene. This CDR3 is 17 amino acids long. The CDR3 region has the DNA TGTGCAAGTCGCTTAAGGCTGGGACTAGCGGGGTACAATGAGCAGTTCTTC. It translates to CASRLRLGLAGYNEQFF.

The chain links TRBV2 to TRBJ2-7; perhaps TRBD1 as D (5 bases). There are 11 residues in the CDR3. V lost 8 bases, J lost 4 bases, and 9 bases lay in between. Per the germline V gene, CDR1 is SNHLY and CDR2 is FYNNEI. For the CDR3, the DNA is TGTGCCAGCCTGACAGTGTACGAGCAGTACTTC. It is translated as CASLTVYEQYF.